The clone carrying this T cell receptor beta chain has just a few counts. As yet, its antigen is unknown. This entry belongs to a study of cytomegalovirus exposure and HLA in healthy donors. PCR involved 60 Vbeta and 13 Jbeta primers. Clones were read by immunoSEQ multiplex PCR, and TCRdb kept only the in-frame ones, dropping some. The table has 90,000 to 150,000 clones, 63% seen once. The study, taken as a whole, reports: Many donors shared some public TCRs, even though most TCR sequences were rare.

The CDR3 sequence is 17 residues long. The germline V gene encodes CDR1 SNHLY and CDR2 FYNNEI. V trimming: 1 base; J trimming: 1 base; junction bases outside the gene matches: 9. Healthy donors of bone marrow made up the group. The gene calls are TRBV2 and TRBJ1-1; 7 positions agree with TRBD1. Input material: PBMCs. The sequence was collected from a man in his forties in good health and CMV-seropositive. The CDR3 coding sequence is TGTGCCAGCAGTGAAGTTCCAGGGGGATACTCGAACACTGAAGCTTTCTTT. Encoded protein: CASSEVPGGYSNTEAFF.